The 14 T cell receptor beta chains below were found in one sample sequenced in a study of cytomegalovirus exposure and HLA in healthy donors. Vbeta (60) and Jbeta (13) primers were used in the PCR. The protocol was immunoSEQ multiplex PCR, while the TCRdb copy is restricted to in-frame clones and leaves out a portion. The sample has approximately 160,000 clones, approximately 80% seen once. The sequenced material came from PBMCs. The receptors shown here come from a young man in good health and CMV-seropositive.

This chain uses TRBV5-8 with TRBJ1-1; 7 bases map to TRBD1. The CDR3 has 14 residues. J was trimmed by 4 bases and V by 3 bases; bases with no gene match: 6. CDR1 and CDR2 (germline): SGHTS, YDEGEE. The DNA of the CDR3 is TGTGCCAGCAGCTGGAACAGGGGAGGCACTGAAGCTTTCTTT. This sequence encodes CASSWNRGGTEAFF.

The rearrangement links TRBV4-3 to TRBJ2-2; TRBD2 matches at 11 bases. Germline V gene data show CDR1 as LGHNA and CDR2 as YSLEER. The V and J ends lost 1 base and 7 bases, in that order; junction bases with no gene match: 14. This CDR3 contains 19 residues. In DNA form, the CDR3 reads TGCGCCAGCAGCCAAGCGAGTCTAGCGGGGGGCTCTCTCGGCGGGGAGCTGTTTTTT. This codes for CASSQASLAGGSLGGELFF.

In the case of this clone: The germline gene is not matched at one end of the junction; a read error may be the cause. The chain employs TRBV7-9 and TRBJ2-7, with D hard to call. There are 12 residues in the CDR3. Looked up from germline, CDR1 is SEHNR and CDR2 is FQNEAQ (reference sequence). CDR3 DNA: TGTTCCAGCAGCTCCCGGGCCTACGAGCAGTACTTC. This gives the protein CSSSSRAYEQYF. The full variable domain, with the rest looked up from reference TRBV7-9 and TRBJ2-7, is DTGVSQNPRHKITKRGQNVTFRCDPISEHNRLYWYRQTLGQGPEFLTYFQNEAQLEKSRLLSDRFSAERPKGSFSTLEIQRTEQGDSAMYLCSSSSRAYEQYFGPGTRLTVT.

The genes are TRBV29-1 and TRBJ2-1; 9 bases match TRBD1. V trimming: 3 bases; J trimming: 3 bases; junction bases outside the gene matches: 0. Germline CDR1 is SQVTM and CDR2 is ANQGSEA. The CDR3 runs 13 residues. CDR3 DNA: TGCAGCGTTGAGGGACAGGGCTACAATGAGCAGTTCTTC. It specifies CSVEGQGYNEQFF.

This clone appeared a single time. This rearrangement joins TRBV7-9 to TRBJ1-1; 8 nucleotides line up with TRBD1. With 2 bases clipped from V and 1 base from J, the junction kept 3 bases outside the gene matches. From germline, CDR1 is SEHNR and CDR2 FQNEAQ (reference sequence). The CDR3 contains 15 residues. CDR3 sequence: CASSLYRGKNTEAFF. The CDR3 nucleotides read TGTGCCAGCAGCTTATACAGGGGGAAGAACACTGAAGCTTTCTTT.

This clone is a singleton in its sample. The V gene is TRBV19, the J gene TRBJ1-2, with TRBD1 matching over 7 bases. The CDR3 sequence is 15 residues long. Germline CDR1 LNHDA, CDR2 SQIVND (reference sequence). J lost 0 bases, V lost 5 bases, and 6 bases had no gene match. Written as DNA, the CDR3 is TGTGCCAGTAGTCCGGACAGGAAAGCTAACTATGGCTACACCTTC. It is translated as CASSPDRKANYGYTF.

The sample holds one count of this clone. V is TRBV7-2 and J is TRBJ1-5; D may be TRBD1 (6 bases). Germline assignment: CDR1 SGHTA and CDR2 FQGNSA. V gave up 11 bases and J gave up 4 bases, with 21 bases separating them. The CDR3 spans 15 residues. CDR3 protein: CAYLIRTDVNQPQHF. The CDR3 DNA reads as TGTGCCTATCTTATCCGGACAGACGTAAATCAGCCCCAGCATTTT.

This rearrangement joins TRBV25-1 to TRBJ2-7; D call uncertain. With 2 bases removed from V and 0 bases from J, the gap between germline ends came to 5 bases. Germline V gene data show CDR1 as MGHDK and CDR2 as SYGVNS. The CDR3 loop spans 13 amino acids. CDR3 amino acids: CASSEAGSYEQYF. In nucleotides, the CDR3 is TGTGCCAGCAGTGAAGCAGGCTCCTACGAGCAGTACTTC.

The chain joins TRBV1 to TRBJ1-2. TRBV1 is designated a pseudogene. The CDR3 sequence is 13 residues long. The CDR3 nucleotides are TGCACCAGCAGCGTAAGCTCCGACTATGGCTACACCTTC. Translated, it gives CTSSVSSDYGYTF.

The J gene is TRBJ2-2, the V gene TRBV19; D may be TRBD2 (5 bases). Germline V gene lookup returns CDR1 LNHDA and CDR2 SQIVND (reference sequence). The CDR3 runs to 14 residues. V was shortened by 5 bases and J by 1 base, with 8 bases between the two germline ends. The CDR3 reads CASSPGMNTGELFF. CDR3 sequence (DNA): TGTGCCAGTAGTCCCGGGATGAACACCGGGGAGCTGTTTTTT.

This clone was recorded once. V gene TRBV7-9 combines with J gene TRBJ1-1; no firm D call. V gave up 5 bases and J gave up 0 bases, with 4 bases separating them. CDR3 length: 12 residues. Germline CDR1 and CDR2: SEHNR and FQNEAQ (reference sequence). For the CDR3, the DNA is TGTGCCAGCAGCCCCGTGAACACTGAAGCTTTCTTT. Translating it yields CASSPVNTEAFF.

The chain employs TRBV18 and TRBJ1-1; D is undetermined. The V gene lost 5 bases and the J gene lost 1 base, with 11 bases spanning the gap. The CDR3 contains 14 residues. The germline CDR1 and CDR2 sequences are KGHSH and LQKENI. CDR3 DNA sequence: TGTGCCAGCTCAGCCCGGGAGGCGAACACTGAAGCTTTCTTT. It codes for CASSAREANTEAFF.

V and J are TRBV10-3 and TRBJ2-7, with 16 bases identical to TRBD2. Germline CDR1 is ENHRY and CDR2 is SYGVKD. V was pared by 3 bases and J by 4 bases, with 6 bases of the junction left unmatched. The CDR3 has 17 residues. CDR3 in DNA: TGTGCCATCAGTGACCCGGGACTAGCGGGGGGGTGGTACGAGCAGTACTTC. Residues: CAISDPGLAGGWYEQYF.

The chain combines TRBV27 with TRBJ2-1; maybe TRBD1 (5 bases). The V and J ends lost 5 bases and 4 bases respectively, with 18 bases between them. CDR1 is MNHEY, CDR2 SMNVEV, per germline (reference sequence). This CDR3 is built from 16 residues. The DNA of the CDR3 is TGTGCCAGCAGTCCGTCCGCCGGACACGAATACAATGAGCAGTTCTTC. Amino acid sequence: CASSPSAGHEYNEQFF.